The 11 T cell receptor beta chains in this list originate from one sample, sequenced in a study of blood T cells in healthy people across ages. Through a sample-barcoded 5' primer and a J-beta primer mix, a second PCR was run for roughly 6 to 11 cycles. A single record per CDR3 protein comes from TCRdb applying MiXCR to the 5' RACE reads. The sample consists of roughly 640,000 distinct CDR3 sequences, less than 35% of them appearing once. The sample consisted of blood. Receptors originate from a woman over 75 in good health.

Ten or more counts support this clonotype. The chain couples TRBV20-1 to TRBJ2-7, with 8 bases lining up with TRBD2. Trimming at V came to 0 bases and at J to 4 bases, leaving 17 bases not matched to a gene. Germline V gene data show CDR1 as DFQATT and CDR2 as SNEGSKA (reference sequence). CDR3 length equals 18 residues. In DNA, the CDR3 is TGCAGTGCTAGAGATAATAGCGGGGCCCGGTTAAGCGCGTACGAGCAGTACTTC. This sequence encodes CSARDNSGARLSAYEQYF.

This clonotype was seen many times. The gene calls are TRBV9 and TRBJ2-3, with D uncertain. This CDR3 has 15 residues. Germline assignment: CDR1 SGDLS and CDR2 YYNGEE. The V end was cut by 0 bases, the J end by 2 bases, with 10 bases between. CDR3 in DNA: TGTGCCAGCAGCGTAGGCTCAGCAACCACAGATACGCAGTATTTT. Translation: CASSVGSATTDTQYF. Full variable domain (rest looked up from reference TRBV9 and TRBJ2-3): DSGVTQTPKHLITATGQRVTLRCSPRSGDLSVYWYQQSLDQGLQFLIQYYNGEERAKGNILERFSAQQFPDLHSELNLSSLELGDSALYFCASSVGSATTDTQYFGPGTRLTVL.

This clonotype was recorded many times. The chain recombines TRBV6-5 with TRBJ1-2; 8 nucleotides line up with TRBD1. The CDR3 extends over 15 amino acids. Per the germline V gene, CDR1 is MNHEY and CDR2 is SVGAGI. The V and J ends lost 6 bases and 4 bases, in that order; junction bases with no gene match: 10. Here the CDR3 DNA reads TGTGCCAGCAGCCAAGTAACAGGGGGTGGCTATGGCTACACCTTC. Translation gives CASSQVTGGGYGYTF.

This clonotype was observed at least ten times. The V call is TRBV3-1, the J call TRBJ2-1; 12 bases map to TRBD2. Germline assignment: CDR1 LGHDT and CDR2 YNNKEL (reference sequence). V lost 0 bases, J lost 8 bases, and 11 bases stayed unmatched. The length of the CDR3 is 18 residues. As DNA, the CDR3 is TGTGCCAGCAGCCAAGATATTCCTAGCGGGGGGGTACAGGATGAGCAGTTCTTC. This encodes CASSQDIPSGGVQDEQFF.

A single count supports this clonotype. This chain connects TRBV28 to TRBJ1-1; D perhaps matches TRBD1 (6 bases). Trimming took 3 bases from V and 4 from J, leaving 12 bases between them. Germline values: CDR1 MDHEN, CDR2 SYDVKM. The CDR3 sequence is 14 residues long. CDR3 nucleotides: TGTGCCAGCAGTTTGCAGGGGCTCGGCACTGAAGCTTTCTTT. Its protein product is CASSLQGLGTEAFF.

This clonotype was detected ten times or more. The J gene is TRBJ1-6, the V gene TRBV7-9; D gene uncertain. This CDR3 region has 16 residues. V was clipped by 8 bases and J by 3 bases, with 17 bases between them. In germline, CDR1 is SEHNR, CDR2 FQNEAQ (reference sequence). As DNA, the CDR3 is TGTGCCAGCTCTTCAGTGGGAGCTTTCTATAATTCACCCCTCCACTTT. The encoded protein is CASSSVGAFYNSPLHF.

Notes on this clonotype: A much larger clone is a single base away; this may be a read error. The chain has TRBV7-2 and TRBJ2-7, with D uncertain. The CDR3 is 14 amino acids. V lost 5 bases and J 2 bases, leaving 13 bases between the germline ends. Germline CDR1 and CDR2: SGHTA and FQGNSA. CDR3 sequence reads: CASSMGVGPYEQYF. The CDR3 DNA reads as TGTGCCAGCAGCATGGGCGTCGGCCCCTACGAGCAGTACTTC.

The chain uses TRBV27 and TRBJ2-2; 9 bases fit TRBD2. Trimming at V came to 2 bases and at J to 7 bases, leaving 8 bases not matched to a gene. There are 16 residues in the CDR3. Germline V lookup: CDR1 MNHEY, CDR2 SMNVEV (reference sequence). As DNA, the CDR3 is TGTGCCAGCAGTTTAGGCGGGGGGGCGTCAGTCGGGGAGCTGTTTTTT. Translated: CASSLGGGASVGELFF.

The genes are TRBV15 and TRBJ2-3; possible D gene TRBD2, 6 bases. The CDR3 has 14 amino acids. Germline V gives CDR1 LNHNV, CDR2 YYDKDF (reference sequence). The ends were cut back, 5 bases at V and 7 bases at J, with 16 bases in the middle. The CDR3: CATSLGGASYTQYF. For the CDR3, the DNA is TGTGCCACCAGCTTGGGCGGGGCAAGCTATACGCAGTATTTT. The whole variable domain, remainder taken from reference TRBV15 and TRBJ2-3, is DAMVIQNPRYQVTQFGKPVTLSCSQTLNHNVMYWYQQKSSQAPKLLFHYYDKDFNNEADTPDNFQSRRPNTSFCFLDIRSPGLGDTAMYLCATSLGGASYTQYFGPGTRLTVL.

Only a few counts were recorded for this clonotype. The rearrangement uses TRBV15 and TRBJ2-2, with 8 bases that match TRBD1. V gave up 1 base and J gave up 4 bases; unmatched junction bases: 8. The CDR3 consists of 17 residues. The germline V gene encodes CDR1 LNHNV and CDR2 YYDKDF (reference sequence). The CDR3 reads CATSRATGTGGTGELFF. CDR3 bases: TGTGCCACCAGCAGAGCTACCGGGACAGGTGGCACCGGGGAGCTGTTTTTT.

This clonotype was recorded many times. The chain uses TRBV7-9 and TRBJ1-1; D uncertain. From germline, CDR1 is SEHNR and CDR2 FQNEAQ (reference sequence). This CDR3 is 10 amino acids long. V dropped 5 bases and J dropped 3 bases, with 1 base sitting between them. Written as DNA, the CDR3 is TGTGCCAGCAGCCACACTGAAGCTTTCTTT. The encoded protein is CASSHTEAFF.